Below are 12 T cell receptor beta chains sequenced from a single sample in a study of T cells in narcolepsy. The table came from immunoSEQ multiplex PCR; TCRdb's copy has only in-frame clones and leaves some out. Among approximately 25,000 clones listed, around two thirds were seen once. Sample: memory (CD45RA-) CD4+ T cells from blood. The origin of the receptors is a human donor in good health.

V and J are TRBV28 and TRBJ2-1; D might be TRBD1 (7 bases). This CDR3 has 15 residues. Germline loops: CDR1 MDHEN, CDR2 SYDVKM. V gave up 3 bases and J gave up 6 bases, with 15 bases separating them. The CDR3 sequence is CASSFRAGGLNEQFF. CDR3 DNA: TGTGCCAGCAGTTTCCGGGCAGGGGGACTCAATGAGCAGTTCTTC.

This clone occurred once. The chain combines TRBV19 with TRBJ2-1, with 12 positions matching TRBD1. Trimming cost V 4 bases and J 8 bases; bases outside gene matches: 6. In germline, CDR1 is LNHDA, CDR2 SQIVND (reference sequence). The CDR3 extends over 15 amino acids. CDR3 coding DNA: TGTGCCAGTAGTAGAGGGACAGGGGGCGGGGATGAGCAGTTCTTC. Amino acids: CASSRGTGGGDEQFF. The full variable domain, rest sourced from reference TRBV19 and TRBJ2-1, is DGGITQSPKYLFRKEGQNVTLSCEQNLNHDAMYWYRQDPGQGLRLIYYSQIVNDFQKGDIAEGYSVSREKKESFPLTVTSAQKNPTAFYLCASSRGTGGGDEQFFGPGTRLTVL.

The V and J genes are TRBV28 and TRBJ1-6; 9 positions match TRBD1. The CDR3 is 15 residues long. Germline lookup yields CDR1 MDHEN and CDR2 SYDVKM. Trimming removed 1 base from V and 9 bases from J; junction bases left unmatched: 4. CDR3 region: CASSLSDRGGSPLHF. CDR3 sequence (DNA): TGTGCCAGCAGTTTATCGGACAGGGGCGGTTCACCCCTCCACTTT.

This clone is a singleton in its sample. The V call is TRBV19, the J call TRBJ2-7, with 9 bases matching TRBD1. Per germline, CDR1 LNHDA and CDR2 SQIVND (reference sequence). The CDR3 is made up of 16 amino acids. V lost 6 bases, J lost 5 bases, and 14 bases stayed unmatched. The CDR3 spells CASRRRAGQGLDEQYF. The CDR3 DNA reads TGTGCCAGTAGGAGGCGTGCGGGACAGGGTCTCGACGAGCAGTACTTC.

This rearrangement joins TRBV2 to TRBJ2-1; D is ambiguous. V gave up 5 bases and J gave up 2 bases, with 4 bases separating them. The CDR3 is 12 residues long. Germline-derived CDR1 and CDR2 are SNHLY and FYNNEI. The CDR3 protein is CASSLAYNEQFF. CDR3 DNA sequence: TGTGCCAGCAGTCTAGCCTACAATGAGCAGTTCTTC. Drawing the rest from reference TRBV2 and TRBJ2-1, the complete variable domain is EPEVTQTPSHQVTQMGQEVILRCVPISNHLYFYWYRQILGQKVEFLVSFYNNEISEKSEIFDDQFSVERPDGSNFTLKIRSTKLEDSAMYFCASSLAYNEQFFGPGTRLTVL.

This clone occurred a few times. The chain combines TRBV18 with TRBJ1-4; D is ambiguous. Trimming took off 4 bases at V and 10 bases at J, with 10 bases between the two ends. CDR1 KGHSH and CDR2 LQKENI come from the germline V gene. The CDR3 has 12 amino acids. This chain's CDR3 is CASSRSAGKLFF. In DNA form, the CDR3 reads TGTGCCAGCTCACGCTCGGCCGGAAAACTGTTTTTT.

V is TRBV27 and J is TRBJ1-6; 7 nucleotides match TRBD1. Trimming at V came to 1 base and at J to 7 bases, leaving 7 bases not matched to a gene. Looked up from germline, CDR1 is MNHEY and CDR2 is SMNVEV (reference sequence). This CDR3 contains 16 residues. The CDR3 here is CASSLWTGARNSPLHF. In nucleotides, the CDR3 is TGTGCCAGCAGTTTATGGACAGGCGCTAGAAATTCACCCCTCCACTTT.

The chain employs TRBV5-1 and TRBJ1-1; TRBD1 aligns across 9 bases. The CDR3 has 14 amino acids. Germline trimming cut 6 bases from V and 0 bases from J; bases unmatched to any gene: 3. Germline V gene data show CDR1 as SGHRS and CDR2 as YFSETQ. CDR3 residues: CASTGQGMNTEAFF. The DNA for the CDR3 is TGCGCCAGCACTGGACAGGGGATGAACACTGAAGCTTTCTTT.

This clone has only one observation. This rearrangement joins TRBV5-8 to TRBJ2-6; the match to TRBD2 covers 7 bases. Looked up from germline, CDR1 is SGHTS and CDR2 is YDEGEE. The V segment lost 5 bases and the J segment 1 base; nucleotides outside the gene matches: 3. CDR3 length equals 15 residues. The CDR3 is CASSWEGSGANVLTF. The CDR3 DNA follows: TGTGCCAGCAGTTGGGAGGGGTCTGGGGCCAACGTCCTGACTTTC.

This chain connects TRBV6-6 to TRBJ2-5; 12 positions match TRBD2. This CDR3 spans 16 amino acids. V shed 5 bases and J 11 bases; nucleotides not matched to a gene: 15. CDR1 and CDR2 (germline): MNHNY, SVGAGI (reference sequence). The CDR3 protein is CASSPPSTSGSGEQYF. In DNA form, the CDR3 reads TGTGCCAGCAGTCCCCCCTCGACTAGCGGGAGTGGGGAGCAGTACTTC.

The V gene is TRBV21-1, the J gene TRBJ2-7. TRBV21-1 is annotated as a pseudogene. The CDR3 contains 8 residues. CDR3 region: CANYEQYF. The CDR3 region has the DNA TGTGCCAATTACGAGCAGTACTTC.

This chain connects TRBV19 to TRBJ1-2, with 10 bases that match TRBD1. There are 14 residues in the CDR3. J lost 5 bases, V lost 6 bases, and 6 bases had no gene match. In germline, CDR1 is LNHDA, CDR2 SQIVND (reference sequence). CDR3 sequence (DNA): TGTGCCAGTAGCCCGGACAGGGGGACATATGGCTACACCTTC. Translating it yields CASSPDRGTYGYTF.